Presented here are 5 T cell receptor beta chains from one specimen sequenced in a study of cytotoxic CD8 clonotypes in ibrutinib-treated CLL (dated by TCRdb to the early 2020s). Library generation was performed with the immunoSEQ multiplex PCR assay. TCRdb holds this immuneACCESS table with in-frame rearrangements only. Some clones are missing; in checked studies, unresolved V genes explain under half, and the rest has no known cause. Recorded for this sample are 30,000 to 40,000 clones; 70% of them occurred a single time. Roughly a tenth of the sample lies in the top ten. The time point label, read with the paper, signifies: progressive disease on ibrutinib. This specimen consisted of PBMCs, obtained at disease progression, from a patient treated with ibrutinib. Receptors were obtained from a human donor with chronic lymphocytic leukemia.

CDR3 nucleotides: TGTGCCAGCAGTTGGTTGGGGGGCGGCGGCACCGGGGAGCTGTTTTTT. Translation: CASSWLGGGGTGELFF. V is TRBV7-6 and J is TRBJ2-2, with D perhaps assigned TRBD1 or TRBD2 (6 bases each). Trimming removed 6 bases at V and 4 bases at J, with 18 bases between. CDR1 SGHVS and CDR2 FNYEAQ come from the germline V gene. CDR3 size: 16 residues.

This sequence joins TRBV18 and TRBJ2-5; a possible D gene is TRBD1 (6 bases). V was cut by 3 bases and J by 4 bases, with 15 bases left in between. The CDR3 runs 15 residues. In germline, CDR1 is KGHSH, CDR2 LQKENI. This CDR3 is CASSPHQGFGETQYF. The CDR3 bases are TGTGCCAGCTCACCCCACCAGGGGTTTGGAGAGACCCAGTACTTC.

The chain carries TRBV25-1 and TRBJ2-3; D gene ambiguous. This CDR3 is 15 amino acids long. Looked up from germline, CDR1 is MGHDK and CDR2 is SYGVNS. Trimming took off 6 bases at V and 0 bases at J, with 13 bases between the two ends. This CDR3 reads CASRKADTSTDTQYF. CDR3 DNA: TGTGCCAGCAGGAAGGCAGATACTAGCACAGATACGCAGTATTTT.

The rearrangement joins TRBV2 to TRBJ1-5; D not certain. Germline CDR1 and CDR2: SNHLY and FYNNEI. The CDR3 runs to 12 residues. V shed 5 bases and J shed 4 bases, with 6 bases lying between them. In DNA form, the CDR3 reads TGTGCCAGCAGTCAGACGAATCAGCCCCAGCATTTT. This encodes CASSQTNQPQHF.

This clone was counted once. The chain has TRBV15 and TRBJ2-5, with D uncertain. The germline V gene encodes CDR1 LNHNV and CDR2 YYDKDF (reference sequence). The CDR3 runs to 14 residues. V was shortened by 1 base and J by 2 bases, with 8 bases between the two germline ends. The CDR3 spells CATSRGHEQETQYF. The CDR3 region has the DNA TGTGCCACCAGCAGAGGGCATGAGCAAGAGACCCAGTACTTC.